The 13 T cell receptor beta chains presented below share a single source sample, sequenced in a study of blood T cell repertoires in COVID-19. The protocol was immunoSEQ multiplex PCR, while the TCRdb copy is restricted to in-frame clones and leaves out a portion. This sample has about 130,000 clones; about four fifths occur once, and the top ten carry about 10%. Input material: peripheral blood. The receptors were sampled from a man aged 55 to 70 with acute or convalescent COVID-19.

CDR3 protein: CASSLGQVDSEAFF. The CDR3 bases are TGTGCCAGCAGCTTAGGACAGGTAGACAGTGAAGCTTTCTTT. V is TRBV11-2 and J is TRBJ1-1, with D possibly TRBD1 on 6 matching bases. The germline gives CDR1 SGHAT, CDR2 FQNNGV. V lost 1 base and J 7 bases, leaving 13 bases between the germline ends. This CDR3 is built from 14 residues.

The rearrangement joins TRBV5-5 to TRBJ1-1; the D gene is possibly TRBD1 (6 bases). The V end lost 3 bases, the J end lost 0 bases, and 9 bases lay between the germline ends. Germline CDR1 and CDR2: SGHKS and YYEKEE (reference sequence). This CDR3 comprises 14 residues. The CDR3 is CASSSWTVNTEAFF. The CDR3 DNA reads as TGTGCCAGCAGCTCCTGGACAGTGAACACTGAAGCTTTCTTT.

This CDR3 is CASYGQQNTEAFF. The CDR3 DNA reads TGTGCCAGCTACGGACAGCAGAACACTGAAGCTTTCTTT. The rearrangement uses TRBV18 and TRBJ1-1, with a possible D match to TRBD1 (6 bases). The CDR3 has 13 residues. Trimming shortened V by 7 bases and J by 1 base, and 10 bases separated the two germline ends. Germline V gene sequence: CDR1 KGHSH, CDR2 LQKENI.

The rearrangement joins TRBV5-1 to TRBJ2-7, with D perhaps matching TRBD2 (5 bases). This CDR3 spans 11 amino acids. Germline values: CDR1 SGHRS, CDR2 YFSETQ. V was shortened by 3 bases and J by 6 bases, with 7 bases between the two germline ends. This CDR3 is CASSSRGEQYF. CDR3 in DNA: TGCGCCAGCAGCTCCCGGGGCGAGCAGTACTTC.

The chain recombines TRBV18 with TRBJ2-7; 9 bases are shared with TRBD2. CDR1 is KGHSH and CDR2 is LQKENI in the germline V gene. The CDR3 loop spans 14 amino acids. V shed 6 bases, J shed 2 bases, and the junction held 5 bases outside the gene matches. The CDR3 is CASSSGLATYEQYF. The CDR3 DNA is TGTGCCAGCTCCTCGGGACTAGCTACCTACGAGCAGTACTTC.

This chain links TRBV27 with TRBJ2-3; tentative D call: TRBD2 (5 bases). Germline CDR1 MNHEY, CDR2 SMNVEV (reference sequence). This CDR3 region has 15 residues. The V end lost 6 bases, the J end lost 2 bases, and 15 bases lay between the germline ends. The DNA of the CDR3 is TGTGCCAGCAGGGCGCCGGGGTCTTACACAGATACGCAGTATTTT. This translates into CASRAPGSYTDTQYF.

The chain carries TRBV7-9 and TRBJ2-7, with TRBD2 identical over 8 bases. V shed 3 bases, J shed 6 bases, and the junction held 7 bases outside the gene matches. CDR3 length: 14 residues. CDR1 SEHNR and CDR2 FQNEAQ come from the germline V gene (reference sequence). CDR3 sequence: CASSFTSGGVEQYF. CDR3 sequence (DNA): TGTGCCAGCAGCTTCACTAGCGGTGGTGTCGAGCAGTACTTC.

This sequence joins TRBV6-4 and TRBJ2-1; 8 positions agree with TRBD2. V shed 0 bases, J shed 7 bases, and the junction held 5 bases outside the gene matches. This CDR3 has 15 residues. The germline V gene encodes CDR1 MRHNA and CDR2 SNTAGT. The CDR3 sequence: CASSDSSGSGNEQFF. DNA of the CDR3: TGTGCCAGCAGTGACTCCAGCGGGAGTGGGAATGAGCAGTTCTTC.

The rearrangement uses TRBV15 and TRBJ2-1, with 8 positions matching TRBD2. Losses at the gene ends were 5 bases for V and 6 bases for J; bases not matched to a gene: 15. The CDR3 consists of 17 residues. Germline V gene sequence: CDR1 LNHNV, CDR2 YYDKDF (reference sequence). Here the CDR3 reads CATSPKGQRGPRNEQFF. DNA of the CDR3: TGTGCCACCAGCCCCAAGGGGCAGCGGGGGCCTCGCAATGAGCAGTTCTTC.

CDR3: CASSQDGGAGDGYTF. In DNA form, the CDR3 reads TGTGCCAGCAGCCAAGATGGCGGCGCAGGGGATGGCTACACCTTC. The gene calls are TRBV3-1 (or the pseudogene TRBV3-2) and TRBJ1-2; possible D gene TRBD1, 6 bases. The CDR3 has 15 amino acids. Trimming took off 0 bases at V and 6 bases at J, with 14 bases between the two ends. Germline CDR1 and CDR2: LGHDT and YNNKEL (reference sequence).

The chain recombines TRBV1 with TRBJ1-1; no check of the table's D call, TRBD1, against the DNA was made. TRBV1 is given as a pseudogene. The CDR3 consists of 16 residues. The CDR3 sequence is CTSSQDQQAVNTEAFF. CDR3 in DNA: TGCACCAGCAGCCAAGATCAACAGGCTGTGAACACTGAAGCTTTCTTT.

This clone was seen a few times. The V and J genes are TRBV20-1 and TRBJ2-7; 8 bases map to TRBD1. This CDR3 is 11 amino acids long. Trimming took 5 bases from V and 5 from J; bases not matched to a gene: 2. From germline, CDR1 is DFQATT and CDR2 SNEGSKA (reference sequence). This CDR3 reads CSAPGGNEQYF. The CDR3 region has the DNA TGCAGTGCTCCAGGGGGCAACGAGCAGTACTTC.

Only a few counts were recorded for this clone. The V gene is TRBV18, the J gene TRBJ1-1, with D possibly TRBD1 on 6 matching bases. The germline CDR1 and CDR2 sequences are KGHSH and LQKENI. The CDR3 totals 15 residues. V was trimmed by 5 bases and J by 3 bases, leaving 16 bases between them. CDR3 protein: CASSARRGSDTEAFF. The CDR3 nucleotides read TGTGCCAGCTCAGCCCGCAGGGGTTCGGACACTGAAGCTTTCTTT.